This TCR beta chain was obtained from a study of T cells in Graves' hyperthyroidism and ophthalmopathy. RNA transcripts provided the source from which TCR beta CDR3 regions were amplified. During a first-round RT-PCR of the TCR CDR3, the HTBI primer set was used. TCRdb redid the calling of the multiplex PCR reads with MiXCR, one entry per CDR3 protein. The data contain some 300,000 distinct CDR3 sequences, approximately 12% of them seen just once; the ten biggest clones take up more than 7.5%. This clonotype was counted at least ten times. V was pared by 6 bases and J by 6 bases, with 15 bases between. The CDR3 consists of 15 residues. Germline values: CDR1 ENHRY, CDR2 SYGVKD.

The chain has TRBV10-3 and TRBJ1-6, with D possibly TRBD1 on 6 matching bases. Sequencing input: blood. The sequence came from a woman aged 25 to 45 with Graves' hyperthyroidism that later progressed to Graves' ophthalmopathy. Here the CDR3 DNA reads TGTGCCATCAGCCCTTTGGACAGTACTAATTCACCCCTCCACTTT. Protein product: CAISPLDSTNSPLHF.